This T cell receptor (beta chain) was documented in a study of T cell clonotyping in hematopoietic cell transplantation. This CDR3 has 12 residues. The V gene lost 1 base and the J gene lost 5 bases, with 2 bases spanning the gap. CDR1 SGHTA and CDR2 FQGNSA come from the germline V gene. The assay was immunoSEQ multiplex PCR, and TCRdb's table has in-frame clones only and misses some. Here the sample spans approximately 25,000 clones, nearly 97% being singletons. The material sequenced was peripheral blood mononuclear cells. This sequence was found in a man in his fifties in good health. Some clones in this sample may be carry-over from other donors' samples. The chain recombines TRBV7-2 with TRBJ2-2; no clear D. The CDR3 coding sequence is TGTGCCAGCAGCTTAGGAACCGGGGAGCTGTTTTTT. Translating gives CASSLGTGELFF.